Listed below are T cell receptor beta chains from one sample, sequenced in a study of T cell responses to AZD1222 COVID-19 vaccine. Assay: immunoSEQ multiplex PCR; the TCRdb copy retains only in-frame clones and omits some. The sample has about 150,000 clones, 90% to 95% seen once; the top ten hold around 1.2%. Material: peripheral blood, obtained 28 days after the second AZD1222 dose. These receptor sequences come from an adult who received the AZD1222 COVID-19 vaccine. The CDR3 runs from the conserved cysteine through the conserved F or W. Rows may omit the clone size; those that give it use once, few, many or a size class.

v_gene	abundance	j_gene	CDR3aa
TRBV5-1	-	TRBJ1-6	CASSLAASSYNSPLHF
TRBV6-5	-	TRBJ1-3	CASKAGAGNTIYF
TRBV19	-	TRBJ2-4	CASSILAGDRPTKNIQYF
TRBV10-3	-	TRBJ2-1	CAISATHTSAIMGNEQFF
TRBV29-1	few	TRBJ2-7	CSATQETATYEQYF
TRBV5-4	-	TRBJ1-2	CASSQPDGAYGYTF
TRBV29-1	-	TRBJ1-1	CSVTLDRGKEAFF
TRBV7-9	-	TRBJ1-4	CASSLVGGVGLFF
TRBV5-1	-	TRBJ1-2	CASSLSAPGQGTFYGYTF
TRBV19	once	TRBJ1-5	CASSIVGGSDSNQPQHF
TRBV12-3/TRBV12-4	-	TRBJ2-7	CASRVAGSPEQYF
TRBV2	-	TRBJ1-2	CATAGLPGNSPRSGGGYTF
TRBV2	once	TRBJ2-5	CATTDHPPGLAAPFQETQYF
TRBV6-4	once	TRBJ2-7	CASSDRLAAPYEQYF
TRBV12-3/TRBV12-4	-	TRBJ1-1	CASSFRQNTEAFF
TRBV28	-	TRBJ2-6	CASTPGFSGANVLTF
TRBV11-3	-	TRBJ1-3	CASSSRQTENTIYF
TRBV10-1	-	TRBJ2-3	CASSVLAVTDTQYF
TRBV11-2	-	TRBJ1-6	CASRDRGNSPLHF
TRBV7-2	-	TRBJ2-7	CASSLGSGTYSYEQYF
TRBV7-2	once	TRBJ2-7	CASSPSGTATYEQYF
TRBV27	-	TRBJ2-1	CASSLSSPGSRSSYNEQFF
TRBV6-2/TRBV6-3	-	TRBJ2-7	CASSYSPGLAGGAHEQYF
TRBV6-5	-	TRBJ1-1	CASTPLGSLNTEAFF
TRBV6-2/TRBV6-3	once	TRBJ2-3	CASSLSPGGTQYF
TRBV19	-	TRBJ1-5	CASSVQGANQPQHF
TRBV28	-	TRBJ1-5	CASSYQGVLNQPQHF
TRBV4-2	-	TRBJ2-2	CASSQGRGLTGELFF
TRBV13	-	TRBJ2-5	CASRRTKAGGLKTQYF
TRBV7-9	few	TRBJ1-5	CASSSTDRSSNQPQHF
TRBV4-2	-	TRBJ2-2	CASSQGRGRAVGELFF
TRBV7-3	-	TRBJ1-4	CASSLKLAGYNENLFF
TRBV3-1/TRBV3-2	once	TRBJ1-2	CASSRDRAYGYTF
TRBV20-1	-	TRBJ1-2	CSASLYGYTF
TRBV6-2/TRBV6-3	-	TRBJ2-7	CASSYSGSYEQYF
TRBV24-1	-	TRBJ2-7	CATSAASGTGNIYEQYF
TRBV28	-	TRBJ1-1	CASTYHSLNTEAFF
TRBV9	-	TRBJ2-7	CASSVSGTNVYEQYF
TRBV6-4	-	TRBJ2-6	CASAPRTGLSGANVLTF
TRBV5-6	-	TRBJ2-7	CASSSTGGPSLYEQYF
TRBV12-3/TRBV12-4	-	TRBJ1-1	CASSLLRNTEAFF
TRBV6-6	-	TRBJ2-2	CASSYLNTGELFF